These T cell receptor beta chains were read from a single sample in a study of regulatory T cells in long-lasting Graves disease. TCRdb passed the multiplex PCR reads through MiXCR, listing each CDR3 protein once. Of hundreds of thousands of distinct CDR3 sequences detected, roughly a sixth appear once; the ten largest clones hold 20% to 25%. The material was peripheral blood mononuclear cells (PBMCs), obtained at new diagnosis, from a patient treated with antithyroid drugs. The origin of the receptors is a female donor with Graves disease. Each CDR3 is given with its conserved first and last residue. The D gene is left open where the match is weak. A row's size may be missing; if present it is once, few, many or a size class.

few	TRBJ2-1	NA	TRBV3-1	TGTGCCAGCAGCCAAGATTTAGCCGAAGCCAATGAGCAGTTCTTC	CASSQDLAEANEQFF
few	TRBJ1-2	TRBD1	TRBV28	TGTGCCAGCAGGCGGACAGGGGGCGGCTATGGCTACACCTTC	CASRRTGGGYGYTF
many	TRBJ1-5	NA	TRBV11-2	TGTGCCAGCAGCTTAGTATGGGGACCATATAGCAATCAGCCCCAGCATTTT	CASSLVWGPYSNQPQHF
many	TRBJ2-1	NA	TRBV12-3/TRBV12-4	TGTGCCAGCAGTTTAAGTCATGGAAATGAGCAGTTCTTC	CASSLSHGNEQFF
few	TRBJ2-7	TRBD1	TRBV29-1	TGCAGCGTTGAAGCGGGGACAGGGGGCGAGCAGTACTTC	CSVEAGTGGEQYF
NA	TRBJ2-2	TRBD2	TRBV2	TGTGCCATCGCTAGCGGCGGGGAGCTGTTTTTT	CAIASGGELFF
many	TRBJ2-7	TRBD1	TRBV4-2	TGCGCCAGCAGCCAGGACCTCGGGACAGCCTACGAGCAGTACTTC	CASSQDLGTAYEQYF
many	TRBJ1-2	NA	TRBV27	TGTGCCAGCAGTACGGTCGGTGGGGACTATGGCTACACCTTC	CASSTVGGDYGYTF
many	TRBJ1-2	NA	TRBV6-5	TGTGCCAGCAGCTACACTTCTCAGGGGTTCTACACCTTC	CASSYTSQGFYTF
NA	TRBJ2-7	NA	TRBV18	TGTGCCAGCTCACCAACATCGCGCGAGCAGTACTTC	CASSPTSREQYF
many	TRBJ1-5	NA	TRBV7-2	TGTGCCAGCAGCCCCCGACAGTCGCGGCAGCCCCAGCATTTT	CASSPRQSRQPQHF
many	TRBJ2-5	TRBD1	TRBV7-7	TGTGCCAGCAGCCCGGGGACAGGGGGCGTAGAGACCCAGTACTTC	CASSPGTGGVETQYF
many	TRBJ1-4	TRBD1	TRBV12-3/TRBV12-4	TGTGCCAGCAGTTTACGAATCAGGGGGCCGGGGGAAAAACTGTTTTTT	CASSLRIRGPGEKLFF
many	TRBJ1-5	NA	TRBV6-1	TGTGCCAGCAGTGAAGGTTTGGGAGGCAATCAGCCCCAGCATTTT	CASSEGLGGNQPQHF
few	TRBJ2-1	NA	TRBV9	TGTGCCAGCAACCAGCGGAAGGAGTCCTACAATGAGCAGTTCTTC	CASNQRKESYNEQFF
many	TRBJ1-1	NA	TRBV5-1	TGCGCCAGCAGCTTGGGTGACAGTAACACTGAAGCTTTCTTT	CASSLGDSNTEAFF
NA	TRBJ2-4	TRBD1	TRBV4-3	TGCGCCAGCAGCCAAGATCTTCCGGGGACAGGGGGAGAGGACATTCAGTACTTC	CASSQDLPGTGGEDIQYF
many	TRBJ2-5	NA	TRBV29-1	TGCAGCGTTGAAGCCGTTGTCGGGCGGGACGGGGAGACCCAGTACTTC	CSVEAVVGRDGETQYF
many	TRBJ1-1	TRBD1	TRBV27	TGTGCCAGCAGTCCGACGACAGGGGGGGTGCGAACTGAAGCTTTCTTT	CASSPTTGGVRTEAFF
many	TRBJ1-1	TRBD1	TRBV18	TGTGCCAGCTCACAGGGGGCGCGTACTGAAGCTTTCTTT	CASSQGARTEAFF
NA	TRBJ2-5	NA	TRBV28	TGTGCCAGCAGGCCTCCCGGGCAAGGAGAGACCCAGTACTTC	CASRPPGQGETQYF
NA	TRBJ2-3	NA	TRBV6-5	TGTGCCAGCAGTTCTCTGGAGGGGCCCACAGATACGCAGTATTTT	CASSSLEGPTDTQYF
many	TRBJ2-5	NA	TRBV24-1	TGTGCCACCAGTGATGCCGGCCGCCAAGAGACCCAGTACTTC	CATSDAGRQETQYF
many	TRBJ1-6	NA	TRBV12-3/TRBV12-4	TGTGCCAGCAGGAGGCACTCACAAATGGGCGCCAAAAACGCCCAACCCCTCCACTTT	CASRRHSQMGAKNAQPLHF
NA	TRBJ1-1	NA	TRBV14	TGTGCCAGCAGCCAAGCCTTTTTCGTGGGGGTGGACACTGAAGCTTTCTTT	CASSQAFFVGVDTEAFF
NA	TRBJ2-5	NA	TRBV7-8	TGTGCCAGCAGTCCCACTTTTGGCTGGGAGACCCAGTACTTC	CASSPTFGWETQYF
many	TRBJ1-1	NA	TRBV2	TGTGCCAGCCCGGCCGAGGGCCGTGGTCCTGAAGCTTTCTTT	CASPAEGRGPEAFF
NA	TRBJ2-7	NA	TRBV9	TGTGCCAGCAGCGTAGGAGAGGGAGCTCACGAGCAGTACTTC	CASSVGEGAHEQYF
many	TRBJ2-7	TRBD2	TRBV11-2	TGTGCCAGCAGCTATCCTAGCGGTTACGAGCAGTACTTC	CASSYPSGYEQYF
NA	TRBJ2-2	TRBD2	TRBV6-2/TRBV6-3	TGTGCCAGGACGCCGGTACAAGAAGCGGGGGACACCGGGGAGCTGTTTTTT	CARTPVQEAGDTGELFF
many	TRBJ2-1	NA	TRBV2	TGTGCCAGCAGTGAAAGCCGGGCTAGTATGGAGACCCAGCACTTC	CASSESRASMETQHF
many	TRBJ2-3	NA	TRBV7-2	TGTGCCAGCGCACCTCCCTCGGCAGATACGCAGTATTTT	CASAPPSADTQYF
few	TRBJ2-2	NA	TRBV28	TGTGCCAGCAGTCGCGACAGCAGCACCGGGGAGCTGTTTTTT	CASSRDSSTGELFF
few	TRBJ2-7	TRBD2	TRBV4-1	TGCGCCAGCAGCCACGGGACTAGCGGGGCCGGTTCCTACGAGCAGTACTTC	CASSHGTSGAGSYEQYF
many	TRBJ2-5	NA	TRBV24-1	TGTGCCACCGCCATGGGGGCTTTAGAGACCCAGTACTTC	CATAMGALETQYF
many	TRBJ2-1	NA	TRBV6-2/TRBV6-3	TGTGCCAGCAGTGACCCCAGGGGGGGAGGTCAAAATGAGCAGTTCTTC	CASSDPRGGGQNEQFF
many	TRBJ1-2	TRBD1	TRBV12-3/TRBV12-4	TGTGCCAGCAGCCCGACAGGGGCATATGGCTACACCTTC	CASSPTGAYGYTF
NA	TRBJ2-1	NA	TRBV7-2	TGTGCCAGCAGCTTAAAGTGGGTAGTCGGAGGTGAGCAGTTCTTC	CASSLKWVVGGEQFF
NA	TRBJ1-6	NA	TRBV28	TGTGCCAGCAGGCAGGGGTTTTCACCCCTCCACTTT	CASRQGFSPLHF
many	TRBJ1-1	NA	TRBV12-3/TRBV12-4	TGTGCCAGCAGTTTTTCGGGGGGTTTCACTGAAGCTTTCTTT	CASSFSGGFTEAFF
NA	TRBJ2-1	NA	TRBV5-5	TGTGCCAGCAGGATTGACGGGACAGAGGAGGGAAATGAGCAGTTCTTC	CASRIDGTEEGNEQFF